Below are 3 T cell receptor beta chains sequenced from a single sample in a study of siplizumab effects on memory and regulatory T cells. Produced via immunoSEQ multiplex PCR; TCRdb's table is partial and in-frame only. Of 120,000 or so clones in the sample, over 85% were seen once. Sequencing used CD4+ T cells sorted from blood. The receptor source for this set is a human donor in good health.

The chain is built from TRBV6-5 and TRBJ1-5; no clear D gene. Trimming removed 6 bases at V and 2 bases at J, with 14 bases between. CDR1 and CDR2 from the germline V gene are MNHEY and SVGAGI. CDR3 length: 15 amino acids. DNA of the CDR3: TGTGCCAGCAGCTTGAATCCAACGGGCAATCAGCCCCAGCATTTT. As protein: CASSLNPTGNQPQHF.

This clone was observed a single time. The J gene is TRBJ1-4, the V gene TRBV10-2; 9 bases are a match to TRBD1. The V gene's germline CDR1 is WSHSY and CDR2 SAAADI. CDR3 length: 16 amino acids. After removal of 2 bases from V and 10 bases from J, the junction contained 11 bases not matched to a gene. DNA for the CDR3: TGCGCCAGCAGTGAGACGGGACAGGGATTTCTCGGAAAACTGTTTTTT. Translating it yields CASSETGQGFLGKLFF.

Concerning this clone itself: The junction differs from germline at one of its ends, possibly a read error. In the same sample, other DNA sequences code for this CDR3. The rearrangement uses TRBV7-3 and TRBJ1-5; 7 nucleotides line up with TRBD1. The CDR3 is 13 amino acids. Germline V gene lookup returns CDR1 SGHTA and CDR2 FQGTGA. The CDR3 coding sequence is TGTGCCAGCAGCCCAGACAGGGATCAACCCCAGCATTTT. Translating it yields CASSPDRDQPQHF.